This T cell receptor beta chain came from a study of T cells after yellow fever vaccination. TCRdb independently ran MiXCR on the 5' RACE reads; one entry per CDR3 protein. Of 150,000 to 200,000 distinct CDR3 sequences listed, 9.5% to 12% are singletons. Germline CDR1 reads SQVTM; CDR2 reads ANQGSEA. The CDR3 runs to 14 residues. Points from the study as a whole: Abundant bulk-population clonotypes could contaminate the FACS-sorted repertoires.

On this clonotype: Its antigen is not known. Sequence at one end of the junction differs from germline and may be a read error.

Specimen: CD8+ T cells sorted from PBMCs, collected 15 days after the yellow fever booster vaccination. The chain uses TRBV29-1 and TRBJ2-1; D unclear. This receptor was taken from a man aged 18 to 35 who received the YFV17D yellow fever vaccine. The CDR3 here is CSVDPFHPKNEHFF. DNA for the CDR3: TGCAGCGTTGACCCCTTCCACCCTAAAAATGAGCACTTCTTC.